These T cell receptor beta chains were read from a single sample in a study of T-cell reconstitution after alpha-beta-depleted transplantation in children. From the PCR reads, TCRdb called clonotypes with MiXCR, one entry per CDR3 protein. The sample lists nearly 350,000 distinct CDR3 sequences, 15% to 20% occurring once. The material sequenced was PBMCs, mostly from graft donor cells, taken 360 days after TCRalphabeta/CD19-depleted stem cell transplant. All receptors come from a male patient between 2 and 10 years old who had a stem cell transplant for acute lymphoblastic leukemia, so the T cells may come from the graft donor. Both conserved end residues are part of each CDR3. The D gene is left open where the match is weak. Some rows mark clone size as missing; the rest say once, few, many or name a class of expanded clone.

D: TRBD2; length: 15; J: TRBJ2-1; V: TRBV29-1; size: many; CDR3: CSVVWRLAGNNEQFF; DNA: TGCAGCGTTGTTTGGAGGCTAGCGGGAAACAATGAGCAGTTCTTC
D: TRBD2; length: 12; J: TRBJ2-3; V: TRBV20-1; size: few; CDR3: CSAGTSADTQYF; DNA: TGCAGTGCGGGGACTAGTGCAGATACGCAGTATTTT
D: -; length: 14; J: TRBJ2-2; V: TRBV10-3; size: -; CDR3: CAIEAQAYTGELFF; DNA: TGTGCCATCGAGGCACAGGCTTATACCGGGGAGCTGTTTTTT
D: -; length: 11; J: TRBJ1-1; V: TRBV3-1; size: -; CDR3: CASNQGTEAFF; DNA: TGTGCCAGCAACCAAGGCACTGAAGCTTTCTTT
D: -; length: 17; J: TRBJ2-3; V: TRBV4-3; size: -; CDR3: CASSKMATGKGTDTQYF; DNA: TGCGCCAGCAGCAAAATGGCTACAGGGAAAGGCACAGATACGCAGTATTTT
D: -; length: 16; J: TRBJ1-2; V: TRBV7-2; size: many; CDR3: CASSLGASGGGYGYTF; DNA: TGTGCCAGCAGCTTAGGGGCCTCAGGTGGTGGCTATGGCTACACCTTC
D: -; length: 15; J: TRBJ2-7; V: TRBV2; size: -; CDR3: CASSKIKGGLYEQYF; DNA: TGTGCCAGCAGTAAGATTAAGGGGGGGCTCTATGAGCAGTACTTC
D: TRBD1; length: 15; J: TRBJ2-1; V: TRBV5-1; size: many; CDR3: CASRPTGGRDNEQFF; DNA: TGCGCCAGCAGGCCGACAGGGGGTCGGGACAATGAGCAGTTCTTC
D: TRBD1; length: 14; J: TRBJ2-3; V: TRBV20-1; size: few; CDR3: CSARDRAGTDTQYF; DNA: TGCAGTGCTCGTGACAGGGCGGGCACAGATACGCAGTATTTT
D: -; length: 15; J: TRBJ2-1; V: TRBV7-9; size: many; CDR3: CASSLAVGRHNEQFF; DNA: TGTGCCAGCAGCTTAGCAGTGGGGCGACACAATGAGCAGTTCTTC
D: -; length: 17; J: TRBJ2-1; V: TRBV3-1; size: few; CDR3: CASSHPGPGLRYNEQFF; DNA: TGTGCCAGCAGCCATCCAGGCCCGGGACTGCGGTACAATGAGCAGTTCTTC
D: -; length: 12; J: TRBJ2-2; V: TRBV29-1; size: many; CDR3: CSVVGWDGELFF; DNA: TGCAGCGTTGTGGGTTGGGACGGGGAGCTGTTTTTT
D: -; length: 13; J: TRBJ2-3; V: TRBV20-1; size: many; CDR3: CSVPRGGTDTQYF; DNA: TGCAGTGTCCCCAGGGGGGGCACAGATACGCAGTATTTT
D: TRBD1; length: 16; J: TRBJ1-3; V: TRBV12-3/TRBV12-4; size: few; CDR3: CASSPTRTGGGNTIYF; DNA: TGTGCCAGCAGCCCCACGCGGACAGGAGGTGGAAACACCATATATTTT
D: TRBD1; length: 11; J: TRBJ2-5; V: TRBV12-3/TRBV12-4; size: -; CDR3: CASSSGTEGWF; DNA: TGTGCCAGCAGTTCCGGGACAGAGGGCTGGTTC
D: -; length: 15; J: TRBJ1-3; V: TRBV12-3/TRBV12-4; size: few; CDR3: CASRPRQFSGNTIYF; DNA: TGTGCCAGCAGACCCCGACAGTTCTCTGGAAACACCATATATTTT
D: -; length: 16; J: TRBJ2-2; V: TRBV7-2; size: few; CDR3: CASSLAIRANTGELFF; DNA: TGTGCCAGCAGCTTAGCTATTCGGGCGAACACCGGGGAGCTGTTTTTT
D: TRBD1; length: 14; J: TRBJ1-2; V: TRBV5-1; size: many; CDR3: CASSLSTGAPGYTF; DNA: TGCGCCAGCAGCTTGAGTACAGGGGCTCCTGGCTACACCTTC
D: TRBD2; length: 18; J: TRBJ2-1; V: TRBV20-1; size: -; CDR3: CSARDQGTSGVSYNEQFF; DNA: TGCAGTGCTAGAGATCAGGGGACTAGCGGAGTCTCCTACAATGAGCAGTTCTTC
D: -; length: 12; J: TRBJ2-7; V: TRBV19; size: many; CDR3: CASSMGGYEQYF; DNA: TGTGCCAGTAGTATGGGGGGCTACGAGCAGTACTTC
D: -; length: 15; J: TRBJ2-3; V: TRBV9; size: -; CDR3: CASSVVGGWADTQYF; DNA: TGTGCCAGCAGCGTAGTTGGTGGTTGGGCAGATACGCAGTATTTT
D: -; length: 15; J: TRBJ2-3; V: TRBV12-3/TRBV12-4; size: many; CDR3: CASSFWTVVSDTQYF; DNA: TGTGCCAGCAGTTTTTGGACAGTTGTCTCCGATACGCAGTATTTT
D: -; length: 11; J: TRBJ1-1; V: TRBV29-1; size: many; CDR3: CSDILPGGAFF; DNA: TGCAGCGACATACTGCCCGGGGGGGCTTTCTTT
D: -; length: 17; J: TRBJ2-3; V: TRBV20-1; size: -; CDR3: CSARDPGAGFRADTQYF; DNA: TGCAGTGCTAGAGATCCCGGGGCGGGATTCAGGGCAGATACGCAGTATTTT
D: TRBD1; length: 13; J: TRBJ2-7; V: TRBV20-1; size: few; CDR3: CSAEIDRGNEQYF; DNA: TGCAGTGCTGAAATTGACAGGGGGAACGAGCAGTACTTC
D: TRBD1; length: 15; J: TRBJ2-2; V: TRBV29-1; size: many; CDR3: CSAIPGQGAAGELFF; DNA: TGCAGCGCAATTCCGGGACAGGGGGCCGCCGGGGAGCTGTTTTTT
D: -; length: 17; J: TRBJ2-3; V: TRBV24-1; size: -; CDR3: CATSERRSSRSTDTQYF; DNA: TGTGCCACCAGTGAAAGGAGGAGTAGCCGCTCCACAGATACGCAGTATTTT
D: TRBD2; length: 15; J: TRBJ2-1; V: TRBV9; size: many; CDR3: CASSVELAGTNEQFF; DNA: TGTGCCAGCAGCGTAGAACTAGCGGGAACCAATGAGCAGTTCTTC
D: TRBD1; length: 16; J: TRBJ1-4; V: TRBV15; size: few; CDR3: CATSRDLGQGEEKLFF; DNA: TGTGCCACCAGCAGAGATCTGGGACAGGGGGAAGAAAAACTGTTTTTT
D: -; length: 14; J: TRBJ2-7; V: TRBV9; size: -; CDR3: CASSVGTTPYEQYF; DNA: TGTGCCAGCAGCGTAGGGACAACCCCCTACGAGCAGTACTTC
D: TRBD2; length: 14; J: TRBJ2-5; V: TRBV15; size: -; CDR3: CATSRGGRKETQYF; DNA: TGTGCCACCAGCCGGGGGGGGAGGAAGGAGACCCAGTACTTC
D: -; length: 14; J: TRBJ2-1; V: TRBV11-1; size: -; CDR3: CASSWARIGNEQFF; DNA: TGTGCCAGCAGCTGGGCCAGGATAGGCAATGAGCAGTTCTTC
D: -; length: 18; J: TRBJ2-4; V: TRBV12-3/TRBV12-4; size: few; CDR3: CAFIEVLPGSLAKNIQYF; DNA: TGTGCCTTCATAGAAGTCCTCCCAGGATCTCTAGCCAAAAACATTCAGTACTTC
D: TRBD2; length: 18; J: TRBJ2-1; V: TRBV7-2; size: -; CDR3: CASSPRFSGRSSYNEQFF; DNA: TGTGCCAGCAGCCCGCGTTTTAGCGGGAGGAGCTCCTACAATGAGCAGTTCTTC
D: TRBD2; length: 16; J: TRBJ2-1; V: TRBV6-2/TRBV6-3; size: few; CDR3: CASSYFGLAALNEQFF; DNA: TGTGCCAGCAGTTACTTCGGACTAGCGGCCCTCAATGAGCAGTTCTTC
D: -; length: 15; J: TRBJ2-5; V: TRBV28; size: few; CDR3: CASSLTGSGQETQYF; DNA: TGTGCCAGCAGTTTGACGGGGTCAGGCCAAGAGACCCAGTACTTC
D: -; length: 13; J: TRBJ2-5; V: TRBV12-3/TRBV12-4; size: -; CDR3: CASSLRSAETQYF; DNA: TGTGCCAGCAGTTTACGTAGCGCAGAGACCCAGTACTTC
D: -; length: 16; J: TRBJ2-1; V: TRBV9; size: many; CDR3: CASSVMAGTLYNEQFF; DNA: TGTGCCAGCAGCGTCATGGCAGGGACTCTTTACAATGAGCAGTTCTTC
D: TRBD2; length: 16; J: TRBJ2-1; V: TRBV4-1; size: many; CDR3: CASSHPGTSAGNEQFF; DNA: TGCGCCAGCAGCCACCCCGGGACTAGCGCGGGGAATGAGCAGTTCTTC
D: TRBD2; length: 14; J: TRBJ2-3; V: TRBV6-5; size: -; CDR3: CASSYPGTSSMQYF; DNA: TGTGCCAGCAGTTACCCTGGGACTAGCAGTATGCAGTATTTT
D: -; length: 15; J: TRBJ2-7; V: TRBV6-1; size: few; CDR3: CASSSGPFASYEQYF; DNA: TGTGCCAGCAGCTCAGGTCCTTTCGCTAGCTACGAGCAGTACTTC
D: -; length: 14; J: TRBJ2-7; V: TRBV20-1; size: many; CDR3: CSAVFPATTYEQYF; DNA: TGCAGTGCTGTTTTCCCGGCTACTACCTACGAGCAGTACTTC
D: TRBD2; length: 17; J: TRBJ2-7; V: TRBV28; size: few; CDR3: CASSPRGSGRLPREQYF; DNA: TGTGCCAGCAGTCCCCGGGGTAGCGGGAGGCTCCCTAGGGAGCAGTACTTC
D: -; length: 17; J: TRBJ2-2; V: TRBV4-2; size: many; CDR3: CASSQPPGPLNTGELFF; DNA: TGTGCCAGCAGCCAACCCCCGGGACCCTTGAACACCGGGGAGCTGTTTTTT
D: -; length: 18; J: TRBJ1-4; V: TRBV7-8; size: few; CDR3: CASSLAFRGLLRGEKLFF; DNA: TGTGCCAGCAGCTTAGCGTTCAGGGGACTCCTTCGGGGTGAAAAACTGTTTTTT
D: -; length: 13; J: TRBJ2-1; V: TRBV7-2; size: -; CDR3: CASSLRPPNEQFF; DNA: TGTGCCAGCAGCTTACGCCCCCCCAATGAGCAGTTCTTC
D: TRBD2; length: 17; J: TRBJ2-1; V: TRBV5-1; size: -; CDR3: CASRWGASGNGYYEQFF; DNA: TGCGCCAGCAGGTGGGGGGCTAGCGGGAATGGTTATTATGAGCAGTTCTTC
D: -; length: 13; J: TRBJ2-7; V: TRBV10-3; size: few; CDR3: CATRGFSSYEQYF; DNA: TGTGCCACCAGGGGCTTTTCCTCCTACGAGCAGTACTTC
D: -; length: 15; J: TRBJ2-5; V: TRBV7-2; size: -; CDR3: CASSLEIVGVETQYF; DNA: TGTGCCAGCAGCTTAGAGATAGTGGGAGTGGAGACCCAGTACTTC
D: -; length: 14; J: TRBJ2-3; V: TRBV7-7; size: many; CDR3: CASSLNPQADTQYF; DNA: TGTGCTAGCAGCTTAAACCCCCAGGCAGATACGCAGTATTTT
D: -; length: 15; J: TRBJ2-7; V: TRBV12-3/TRBV12-4; size: few; CDR3: CASSWYSGGDYEQYF; DNA: TGTGCCAGCAGTTGGTACTCCGGAGGGGACTACGAGCAGTACTTC
D: -; length: 15; J: TRBJ2-1; V: TRBV4-3; size: -; CDR3: CASTPGRWAYNEQFF; DNA: TGCGCCAGCACCCCAGGACGGTGGGCCTACAATGAGCAGTTCTTC
D: -; length: 13; J: TRBJ2-5; V: TRBV12-3/TRBV12-4; size: few; CDR3: CASRLNGQETQYF; DNA: TGTGCCAGCAGGTTAAACGGCCAAGAGACCCAGTACTTC
D: -; length: 14; J: TRBJ2-7; V: TRBV30; size: few; CDR3: CAWSPPGPVYEQYF; DNA: TGTGCCTGGAGCCCCCCGGGACCCGTTTACGAGCAGTACTTC
D: -; length: 14; J: TRBJ1-1; V: TRBV10-3; size: few; CDR3: CAISELSGNTEAFF; DNA: TGTGCCATCAGTGAGTTATCGGGGAACACTGAAGCTTTCTTT